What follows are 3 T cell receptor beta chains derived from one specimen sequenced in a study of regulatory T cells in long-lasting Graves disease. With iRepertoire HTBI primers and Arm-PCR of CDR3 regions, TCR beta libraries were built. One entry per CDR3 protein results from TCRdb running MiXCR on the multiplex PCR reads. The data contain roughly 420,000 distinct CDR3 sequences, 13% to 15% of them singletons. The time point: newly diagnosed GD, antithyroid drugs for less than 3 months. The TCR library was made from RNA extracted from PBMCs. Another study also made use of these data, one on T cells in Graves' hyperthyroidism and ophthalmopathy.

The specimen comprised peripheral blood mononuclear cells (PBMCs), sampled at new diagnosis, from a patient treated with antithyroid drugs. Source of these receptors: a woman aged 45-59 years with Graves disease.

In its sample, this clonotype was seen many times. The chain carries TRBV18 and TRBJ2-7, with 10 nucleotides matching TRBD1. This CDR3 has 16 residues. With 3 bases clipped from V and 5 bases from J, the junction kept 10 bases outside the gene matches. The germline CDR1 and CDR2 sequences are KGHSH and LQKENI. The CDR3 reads CASSPLTGTGVHEQYF. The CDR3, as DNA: TGTGCCAGCTCACCCCTAACCGGGACAGGGGTGCACGAGCAGTACTTC.

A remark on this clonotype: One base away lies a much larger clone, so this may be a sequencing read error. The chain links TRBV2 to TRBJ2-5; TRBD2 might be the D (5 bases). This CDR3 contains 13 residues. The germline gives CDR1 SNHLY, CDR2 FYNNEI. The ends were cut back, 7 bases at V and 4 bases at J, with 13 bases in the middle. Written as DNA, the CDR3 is TGTGCCAGCATGACGGAGGTCCTAGAGACCCAGTACTTC. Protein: CASMTEVLETQYF.

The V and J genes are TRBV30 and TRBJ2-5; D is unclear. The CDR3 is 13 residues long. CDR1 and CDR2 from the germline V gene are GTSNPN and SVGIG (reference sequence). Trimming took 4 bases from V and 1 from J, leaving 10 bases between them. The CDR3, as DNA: TGTGCCTGGACCGGACGTATCCAAGAGACCCAGTACTTC. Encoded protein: CAWTGRIQETQYF.